This T cell receptor beta chain was sequenced during a study of a mutant IDH1 vaccine in newly diagnosed glioma. As for the study in general: Patients received eight vaccinations in weeks 1, 3, 5, 7, 11, 15, 19, 23. Patients previously underwent radiotherapy, temozolomide, or both, and most underwent both. General study findings and limits: Immune responses induced by vaccination arose in about 93% of the patients.

Germline V CDR1 and CDR2: PRHDT, FYEKMQ (reference sequence). V lost 3 bases and J 1 base, leaving 9 bases between the germline ends. There are 15 residues in the CDR3. Remarks on this clone: What it recognizes is unknown.

Time point in this sample: week 5, during vaccination. Every vaccine dose comprised 300 ug of mutant IDH1 20-mer peptide plus topical imiquimod. The protocol was immunoSEQ multiplex PCR, while the TCRdb copy is restricted to in-frame clones and leaves out a portion. The repertoire includes tens of thousands of clones, more than 85% of them detected once, and 2.6% sits in the top ten. The clonotype originates from a middle-aged man with glioma. The genes are TRBV13 and TRBJ2-2, with D perhaps matching TRBD2 (6 bases). This specimen was PBMCs, taken from a glioma patient whose treatment included an IDH1 peptide vaccine. CDR3 region: CASSFRGWNTGELFF. The CDR3 DNA sequence: TGTGCCAGCAGCTTTCGGGGGTGGAACACCGGGGAGCTGTTTTTT. The full variable domain, rest sourced from reference TRBV13 and TRBJ2-2, is AAGVIQSPRHLIKEKRETATLKCYPIPRHDTVYWYQQGPGQDPQFLISFYEKMQSDKGSIPDRFSAQQFSDYHSELNMSSLELGDSALYFCASSFRGWNTGELFFGEGSRLTVL.